The T cell receptor beta chain under discussion was sequenced for a study of cytomegalovirus exposure and HLA in healthy donors. Concerning this clone: Its antigen is currently unknown.

Germline lookup yields CDR1 KGHSH and CDR2 LQKENI. CDR3 length: 16 amino acids. V was pared by 4 bases and J by 1 base, with 7 bases of the junction left unmatched. Amplification used 60 Vbeta primers and 13 Jbeta primers. Clones were read by immunoSEQ multiplex PCR, and TCRdb kept only the in-frame ones, dropping some. The sample lists 110,000 or so clones; 81% were seen once. Points from the study as a whole: The records held CMV serostatus as the only immune exposure information. The study listed approximately 160 cytomegalovirus-associated TCR beta chains. A later analysis found that most CMV-associated TCR beta chains appeared HLA-restricted. Later findings reportedly placed an Asian-associated ancestry cluster below the approximately 630-donor mean for N-insertions.

The V call is TRBV18, the J call TRBJ2-5, with TRBD1 matching over 9 bases. Sequencing used PBMCs. This TCR derives from a woman aged 40 to 55 in good health and CMV-seronegative. The DNA for the CDR3 is TGTGCCAGCTCACGAACCGGGACAGGGTTCCAAGAGACCCAGTACTTC. As protein: CASSRTGTGFQETQYF.